This TCR beta chain was identified in a study of regulatory T cells in long-lasting Graves disease. This clonotype was picked up many times. Its antigen is currently unknown. The V end lost 4 bases, the J end lost 1 base, and 11 bases lay between the germline ends. The CDR3 totals 14 residues. Germline V gene data show CDR1 as SGHRS and CDR2 as YFSETQ. Study-wide findings and caveats: Accuracy might have suffered from few samples.

For TCR beta, libraries came from iRepertoire HTBI primers and Arm-PCR of CDR3 regions. In TCRdb, the multiplex PCR reads were re-called with MiXCR into one record per CDR3 protein. The data hold roughly 520,000 distinct CDR3 sequences, with around 12% observed a single time. As to time point: newly diagnosed GD, antithyroid drugs for less than 3 months. There was RNA extracted from PBMCs, and the TCR library was made from it. These data also formed part of another study, on T cells in Graves' hyperthyroidism and ophthalmopathy. This second study notes: Diagnoses used clinical symptoms, serum thyroxine and TRAb, thyroid ultrasound and orbital computed tomography. TCR CDR3 regions were first amplified by RT-PCR with HTBI primers.

The chain joins TRBV5-1 to TRBJ1-1, with a tentative D call TRBD1 (5 bases). The origin of this receptor is a woman aged 25 to 39 with Graves disease. The sequenced sample was peripheral blood mononuclear cells (PBMCs), obtained at new diagnosis, from a patient treated with antithyroid drugs. CDR3: CASSPGPENTEAFF. The CDR3 bases are TGCGCCAGCAGCCCGGGGCCGGAGAACACTGAAGCTTTCTTT. Filled out from reference TRBV5-1 and TRBJ1-1, the complete variable domain reads KAGVTQTPRYLIKTRGQQVTLSCSPISGHRSVSWYQQTPGQGLQFLFEYFSETQRNKGNFPGRFSGRQFSNSRSEMNVSTLELGDSALYLCASSPGPENTEAFFGQGTRLTVV.